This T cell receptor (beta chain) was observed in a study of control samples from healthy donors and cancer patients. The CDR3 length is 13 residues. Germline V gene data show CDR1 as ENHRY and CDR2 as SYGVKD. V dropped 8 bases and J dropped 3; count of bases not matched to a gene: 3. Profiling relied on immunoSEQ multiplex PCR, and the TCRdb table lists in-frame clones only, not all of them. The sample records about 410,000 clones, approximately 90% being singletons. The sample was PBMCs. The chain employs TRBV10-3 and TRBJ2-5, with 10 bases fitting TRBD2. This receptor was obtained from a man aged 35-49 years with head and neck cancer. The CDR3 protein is CAIASGGEETQYF. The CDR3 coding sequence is TGTGCCATCGCTAGCGGGGGCGAAGAGACCCAGTACTTC.